This T cell receptor (beta chain) was recorded in a study of blood T cells in healthy people across ages. Study details: About one barcoded beta molecule was captured per two T cells (by template switching).

Donors were healthy Caucasian individuals from Russia aged about 6 to 95. This clonotype was seen a few times. It was with a sample-barcoded 5' primer and a J-beta primer mix that a second PCR of roughly 6 to 12 cycles was run. TCRdb analysed the 5' RACE reads with MiXCR anew, one entry per CDR3 protein. The sample lists 600,000 to 800,000 distinct CDR3 sequences, around 50% occurring once. The sequencing sample was made of blood. The clonotype comes from a woman of 80 years or more in good health.

CDR3 protein: CASTPGEAYNEQFF. The CDR3 bases are TGCGCCAGCACCCCGGGAGAGGCCTACAATGAGCAGTTCTTC. The rearrangement uses TRBV5-1 and TRBJ2-1, with D possibly matching TRBD2 (6 bases). Germline assignment: CDR1 SGHRS and CDR2 YFSETQ. The CDR3 consists of 14 residues. V was clipped by 6 bases and J by 2 bases, with 12 bases between them.